The rows below give T cell receptor beta chains drawn from one sample of a study of beta chain features in type 1 diabetes. Produced via immunoSEQ multiplex PCR; TCRdb's table is partial and in-frame only. The data show about 290,000 clones, 8% seen once. Specimen: central memory CD4+ T cells from blood. The source is a woman in her late teens or twenties in good health. Each CDR3 is given without its conserved first and last residue. The size of a clone is reported for some rows only, either as once, few or many, or as a class for expanded clones.

clone size: -
V gene: TRBV7-3
J gene: TRBJ1-6
CDR3 protein: ASSRGQPNSPLH

clone size: -
V gene: TRBV6-5
J gene: TRBJ1-5
CDR3 protein: ATAGQGPNQPQH

clone size: -
V gene: TRBV11-2
J gene: TRBJ2-3
CDR3 protein: ASSLFADSTDTQY

clone size: -
V gene: TRBV11-1
J gene: TRBJ1-1
CDR3 protein: ASSDRVNTEAF

clone size: -
V gene: TRBV9
J gene: TRBJ1-1
CDR3 protein: ASSVEGGRVTEAF

clone size: -
V gene: TRBV18
J gene: TRBJ1-2
CDR3 protein: ASSPPSSLGYGYT

clone size: many
V gene: TRBV18
J gene: TRBJ1-5
CDR3 protein: ASSPQQGAEQPQH

clone size: -
V gene: TRBV29-1
J gene: TRBJ2-7
CDR3 protein: SVSRQGAREQY

clone size: few
V gene: TRBV6-1
J gene: TRBJ2-5
CDR3 protein: ASSSPGRGGETQY

clone size: many
V gene: TRBV27
J gene: TRBJ1-5
CDR3 protein: ASSPRAQQYNQPQH

clone size: -
V gene: TRBV29-1
J gene: TRBJ2-2
CDR3 protein: SVEQVRTGELF

clone size: once
V gene: TRBV4-2
J gene: TRBJ2-1
CDR3 protein: ASSQEIHEQF

clone size: many
V gene: TRBV7-3
J gene: TRBJ2-1
CDR3 protein: ASSPKGLTNEQF

clone size: -
V gene: TRBV18
J gene: TRBJ2-2
CDR3 protein: ASSPHSAGTGELF

clone size: -
V gene: TRBV7-2
J gene: TRBJ2-3
CDR3 protein: ASSSASGGFTDTQY

clone size: few
V gene: TRBV29-1
J gene: TRBJ2-1
CDR3 protein: SVEETGRYNEQF

clone size: few
V gene: TRBV5-1
J gene: TRBJ2-3
CDR3 protein: ASSLAASGDTQY

clone size: -
V gene: TRBV7-8
J gene: TRBJ2-1
CDR3 protein: ASSLAVSEQF

clone size: many
V gene: TRBV29-1
J gene: TRBJ1-1
CDR3 protein: SVAASGGAEAF

clone size: few
V gene: TRBV4-2
J gene: TRBJ2-3
CDR3 protein: ASSHGRLTSTDTQY

clone size: -
V gene: TRBV28
J gene: TRBJ1-2
CDR3 protein: ASSQGGYT

clone size: many
V gene: TRBV7-2
J gene: TRBJ1-3
CDR3 protein: ASSLVRAGNTIY

clone size: few
V gene: TRBV2
J gene: TRBJ2-5
CDR3 protein: ASGRGPGETQY

clone size: few
V gene: TRBV23-1
J gene: TRBJ2-4
CDR3 protein: ASRHHPGELAKNIQY

clone size: few
V gene: TRBV6-5
J gene: TRBJ2-5
CDR3 protein: ASSYGRETQY

clone size: few
V gene: TRBV2
J gene: TRBJ1-6
CDR3 protein: ASSEAQESPLH

clone size: -
V gene: TRBV18
J gene: TRBJ1-5
CDR3 protein: ASSPQPANGQPQH

clone size: -
V gene: TRBV7-6
J gene: TRBJ1-1
CDR3 protein: ASSLNAGTEAF

clone size: -
V gene: TRBV6-5
J gene: TRBJ2-7
CDR3 protein: ASKTSGSSYEQY

clone size: few
V gene: TRBV6-5
J gene: TRBJ1-1
CDR3 protein: ASSYASPAGNTEAF

clone size: many
V gene: TRBV18
J gene: TRBJ2-7
CDR3 protein: ASSQAQGYEQY

clone size: -
V gene: TRBV4-2
J gene: TRBJ2-3
CDR3 protein: ASSQEIPGGATDTQY

clone size: once
V gene: TRBV9
J gene: TRBJ2-1
CDR3 protein: ASSVNSYEQF

clone size: few
V gene: TRBV5-1
J gene: TRBJ2-2
CDR3 protein: ASSLWTPGELF

clone size: many
V gene: TRBV4-3
J gene: TRBJ2-3
CDR3 protein: ASSFSGSTDTQY

clone size: -
V gene: TRBV6-6
J gene: TRBJ1-1
CDR3 protein: ASSYLFANTEAF

clone size: -
V gene: TRBV7-8
J gene: TRBJ2-5
CDR3 protein: ASSLTGTSGSPTH

clone size: few
V gene: TRBV5-4
J gene: TRBJ2-5
CDR3 protein: ASSFFTGQETQY

clone size: few
V gene: TRBV19
J gene: TRBJ2-3
CDR3 protein: ASSIVSGVSDTQY